The 9 T cell receptor beta chains listed next were all sequenced from one sample in a study of regulatory T cells in long-lasting Graves disease. Documented time point: newly diagnosed GD, antithyroid drugs for less than 3 months. Making the TCR library involved RNA that had been extracted from PBMCs. According to the study, TCR beta libraries were built with iRepertoire HTBI primers and CDR3-region Arm-PCR. TCRdb re-derived calls from the multiplex PCR reads in MiXCR, one entry per CDR3 protein. The data hold about 540,000 distinct CDR3 sequences, with 13% observed a single time. In addition, the sample was reused for a study of T cells in Graves' hyperthyroidism and ophthalmopathy.

This specimen consisted of peripheral blood mononuclear cells (PBMCs), obtained at new diagnosis, from a patient treated with antithyroid drugs. The receptors originated from a man aged 30 to 45 with Graves disease.

In DNA, the CDR3 is TGTGCCAGCTCACCGGGACAGGGGGCTTGGAGCAATCAGCCCCAGCATTTT. It codes for CASSPGQGAWSNQPQHF. V gene TRBV18 combines with J gene TRBJ1-5; TRBD1 matches 12 bases. Germline CDR1 reads KGHSH; CDR2 reads LQKENI. With 3 bases clipped from V and 1 base from J, the junction kept 4 bases outside the gene matches. CDR3 length: 17 amino acids. The full variable domain, in which reference TRBV18 and TRBJ1-5 provide the parts outside the CDR3, is NAGVMQNPRHLVRRRGQEARLRCSPMKGHSHVYWYRQLPEEGLKFMVYLQKENIIDESGMPKERFSAEFPKEGPSILRIQQVVRGDSAAYFCASSPGQGAWSNQPQHFGDGTRLSIL.

This clonotype showed up many times. This chain connects TRBV20-1 to TRBJ2-1, with a possible D match to TRBD2 (6 bases). The CDR3 runs to 14 residues. V lost 7 bases and J lost 0, with 13 bases in between. The V gene's germline CDR1 is DFQATT and CDR2 SNEGSKA (reference sequence). CDR3: CSVRVGSSYNEQFF. In DNA, the CDR3 is TGCAGTGTTAGGGTCGGGAGCTCCTACAATGAGCAGTTCTTC.

The chain uses TRBV28 and TRBJ2-3; 9 nucleotides agree with TRBD1. V lost 5 bases and J lost 1; bases outside the gene matches: 10. Germline V CDR1 and CDR2: MDHEN, SYDVKM. This CDR3 is built from 17 residues. CDR3 sequence reads: CASSRPGQGTRTDTQYF. The CDR3 DNA reads as TGTGCCAGCAGTAGGCCGGGACAGGGTACCCGCACAGATACGCAGTATTTT.

Ten or more counts support this clonotype. The rearrangement joins TRBV6-2 or TRBV6-3 to TRBJ2-1; TRBD2 might be the D (5 bases). V dropped 7 bases and J dropped 8 bases, with 9 bases sitting between them. This CDR3 comprises 11 residues. The germline V gene has CDR1 MNHEY and CDR2 SVGEGT. The DNA of the CDR3 is TGTGCCAGCACCCTTAGCGATGAGCAGTTCTTC. Translating it yields CASTLSDEQFF.

With respect to this clonotype: Mismatch with germline at one junction end may stem from a read error. This chain links TRBV2 with TRBJ2-5, with TRBD1 matching 7 bases. Germline CDR1 and CDR2: SNHLY and FYNNEI. The CDR3 consists of 14 residues. CDR3 residues: CASSEGTAQEIQYF. CDR3 in DNA: TGCGCCAGCAGTGAAGGGACAGCACAAGAGATCCAGTACTTC.

This clonotype appeared many times. J is TRBJ2-7 and V is TRBV24-1; 8 bases map to TRBD1. Germline CDR1 reads KGHDR; CDR2 reads SFDVKD. J gave up 3 bases and V 4 bases, and 4 bases lay outside the gene matches. CDR3 length equals 14 residues. The CDR3 DNA reads TGTGCCACCAGTGACACGACAGGGGACTACGAGCAGTACTTC. Protein sequence: CATSDTTGDYEQYF.

The genes are TRBV9 and TRBJ2-1; perhaps TRBD1 as D (6 bases). Trimming took off 3 bases at V and 4 bases at J, with 11 bases between the two ends. The V gene's germline CDR1 is SGDLS and CDR2 YYNGEE. The CDR3 contains 14 residues. The CDR3 DNA is TGTGCCAGCAGCGAGGACAGCGTTTACAATGAGCAGTTCTTC. This encodes CASSEDSVYNEQFF. Filled out from reference TRBV9 and TRBJ2-1, the complete variable domain reads DSGVTQTPKHLITATGQRVTLRCSPRSGDLSVYWYQQSLDQGLQFLIQYYNGEERAKGNILERFSAQQFPDLHSELNLSSLELGDSALYFCASSEDSVYNEQFFGPGTRLTVL.

As to this clonotype: The CDR3 does not end in the conserved phenylalanine or tryptophan, so this is likely a read error. This chain joins TRBV28 and TRBJ2-3; D remains unclear. V lost 7 bases to trimming and J lost 0 bases, with 5 bases between them. In germline, CDR1 is MDHEN, CDR2 SYDVKM. This CDR3 contains 12 residues. This CDR3 reads CASIGSTDTQYS. CDR3 DNA: TGTGCCAGCATCGGCAGCACAGATACGCAGTATTCT.

This clonotype was picked up many times. V and J are TRBV12-3 or TRBV12-4 and TRBJ2-2; a weak D match, TRBD1 (6 bases). This CDR3 region has 16 residues. Trimming stripped 5 bases from V and 6 bases from J, with 19 bases between. The CDR3 nucleotides read TGTGCCAGCAGTGAAACAGGGTTTACGGGTCCCGGGGAGCTGTTTTTT. Its protein product is CASSETGFTGPGELFF.